Each of the 13 T cell receptor beta chains below was sequenced from the same sample in a study of cytomegalovirus exposure and HLA in healthy donors. PCR primers comprised 60 Vbeta and 13 Jbeta primers. Some clones are missing from TCRdb's copy, which holds only in-frame ones; the method was immunoSEQ multiplex PCR. The sample records some 140,000 clones, around nine tenths being singletons. Material for sequencing was PBMCs. The receptors shown here come from a woman younger than 45 in good health and CMV-seronegative.

The chain uses TRBV7-8 and TRBJ1-5; 7 nucleotides agree with TRBD1. V shed 5 bases, J shed 6 bases, and the junction held 10 bases outside the gene matches. The CDR3 loop spans 15 amino acids. Germline CDR1 and CDR2: SGHVS and FQNEAQ. The CDR3 DNA reads as TGTGCCAGCAGCCGAGGGGGCGGCGGAGGTCAGCCCCAGCATTTT. It is translated as CASSRGGGGGQPQHF.

V and J are TRBV7-2 and TRBJ2-3; tentatively, D is TRBD2 (6 bases). From germline, CDR1 is SGHTA and CDR2 FQGNSA. There are 15 residues in the CDR3. Trimming shortened V by 1 base and J by 6 bases, and 14 bases separated the two germline ends. The DNA of the CDR3 is TGTGCCAGCAGCTTAGGGACTAAAGGAGGTGATACGCAGTATTTT. Translating it yields CASSLGTKGGDTQYF.

The chain is built from TRBV5-4 and TRBJ1-2; D call uncertain. This CDR3 region has 13 residues. Trimming pared 1 base from V and 1 base from J, leaving 5 bases between. CDR1 is SGHNT, CDR2 YYREEE, per germline (reference sequence). The CDR3 loop reads CASSLKLNYGYTF. For the CDR3, the DNA is TGTGCCAGCAGCTTGAAACTTAACTATGGCTACACCTTC.

The chain carries TRBV5-4 and TRBJ1-2; no clear D. Germline-derived CDR1 and CDR2 are SGHNT and YYREEE (reference sequence). The CDR3 length is 14 residues. With 4 bases removed from V and 2 bases from J, the gap between germline ends came to 12 bases. The CDR3, as DNA: TGTGCCAGCAGCCCGAGGGTATACAACTATGGCTACACCTTC. Amino acid sequence: CASSPRVYNYGYTF.

The chain combines TRBV7-2 with TRBJ1-6; 7 nucleotides align to TRBD1. V trimming: 5 bases; J trimming: 9 bases; junction bases outside the gene matches: 10. There are 15 residues in the CDR3. Germline CDR1 and CDR2: SGHTA and FQGNSA. CDR3 sequence: CASSAESRGFSPLHF. CDR3 bases: TGTGCCAGCAGCGCAGAAAGCAGGGGGTTTTCACCCCTCCACTTT.

A few counts support this clone. This rearrangement joins TRBV2 to TRBJ1-1; D unclear. Germline V lookup: CDR1 SNHLY, CDR2 FYNNEI. The V gene lost 3 bases and the J gene lost 7 bases, with 9 bases spanning the gap. This CDR3 spans 12 amino acids. The CDR3 DNA reads as TGTGCCAGCAGTGAGACTCGGTATGAAGCTTTCTTT. As protein: CASSETRYEAFF.

Only one count was recorded for this clone. This CDR3 reads CASSPLGLGANVLTF. CDR3 nucleotide sequence: TGTGCCAGCAGTCCCCTCGGGTTGGGGGCCAACGTCCTGACTTTC. The chain is built from TRBV28 and TRBJ2-6; D unclear. Germline V gene sequence: CDR1 MDHEN, CDR2 SYDVKM. The CDR3 has 15 amino acids. The ends were cut back, 5 bases at V and 4 bases at J, with 12 bases in the middle. Full variable domain (remainder filled in from reference TRBV28 and TRBJ2-6): DVKVTQSSRYLVKRTGEKVFLECVQDMDHENMFWYRQDPGLGLRLIYFSYDVKMKEKGDIPEGYSVSREKKERFSLILESASTNQTSMYLCASSPLGLGANVLTFGAGSRLTVL.

This rearrangement joins TRBV28 to TRBJ2-1; D gene uncertain. The CDR3 has 15 residues. Germline V gives CDR1 MDHEN, CDR2 SYDVKM. Trimming stripped 5 bases from V and 6 bases from J, with 17 bases between. CDR3 DNA sequence: TGTGCCAGCAGTCGAGCAGACTCTCCAACCAATGAGCAGTTCTTC. It yields the protein CASSRADSPTNEQFF.

The chain carries TRBV7-2 and TRBJ1-3; 8 positions agree with TRBD1. The CDR3 has 16 amino acids. Germline CDR1 and CDR2: SGHTA and FQGNSA. V lost 4 bases and J lost 0; bases outside the gene matches: 5. CDR3 loop: CASSYDTGGSGNTIYF. In nucleotides, the CDR3 is TGTGCCAGCAGCTATGATACAGGGGGCTCTGGAAACACCATATATTTT.

CDR3 sequence (DNA): TGTGCCAGCACCCCCCGGGGGTCCTACGAGCAGTACTTC. It translates to CASTPRGSYEQYF. The chain recombines TRBV7-9 with TRBJ2-7; D possibly corresponds to TRBD2 (6 bases). Germline loops: CDR1 SEHNR, CDR2 FQNEAQ (reference sequence). This CDR3 comprises 13 residues. Between the trimmed V and J ends, which lost 7 bases and 1 base, there was a span of 11 bases.

The chain carries TRBV21-1 and TRBJ2-7; TRBD1, the D gene given by the table, was not confirmed from the DNA. TRBV21-1 counts as a pseudogene. CDR3 length equals 15 residues. Here the CDR3 DNA reads TGTGCCAGCAGCAAAGGCGCAGGTTTTTCCTACGAGCAGTACTTC. This gives the protein CASSKGAGFSYEQYF.

This sequence joins TRBV7-3 and TRBJ2-1, with 14 positions matching TRBD2. The CDR3 has 17 amino acids. The ends lost 4 bases at V and 6 bases at J; junction bases unmatched: 8. Germline V gives CDR1 SGHTA, CDR2 FQGTGA. CDR3: CASSSTGLAGGLNEQFF. The CDR3, as DNA: TGTGCCAGCAGCTCCACCGGACTAGCGGGAGGTCTCAATGAGCAGTTCTTC.

Here the CDR3 DNA reads TGTGCCAGTAGCAATGACAGGGACCCACAAAACACTGAAGCTTTCTTT. Its protein is CASSNDRDPQNTEAFF. V is TRBV19 and J is TRBJ1-1; 7 positions agree with TRBD1. This CDR3 region has 16 residues. V was pared by 6 bases and J by 2 bases, with 12 bases of the junction left unmatched. Germline V gene sequence: CDR1 LNHDA, CDR2 SQIVND (reference sequence).